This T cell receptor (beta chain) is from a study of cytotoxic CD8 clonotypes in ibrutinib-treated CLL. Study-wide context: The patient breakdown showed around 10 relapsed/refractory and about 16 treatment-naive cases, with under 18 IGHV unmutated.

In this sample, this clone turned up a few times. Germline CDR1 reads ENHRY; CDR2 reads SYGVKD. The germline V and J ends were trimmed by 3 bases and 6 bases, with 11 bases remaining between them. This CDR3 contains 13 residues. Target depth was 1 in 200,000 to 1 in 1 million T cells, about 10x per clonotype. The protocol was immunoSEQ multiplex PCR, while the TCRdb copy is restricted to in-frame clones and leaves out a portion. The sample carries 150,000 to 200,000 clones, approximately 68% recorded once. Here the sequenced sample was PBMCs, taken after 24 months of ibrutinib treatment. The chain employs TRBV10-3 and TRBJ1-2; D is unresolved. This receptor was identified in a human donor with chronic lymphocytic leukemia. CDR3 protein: CAISEYREDGYTF. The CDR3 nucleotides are TGTGCCATCAGTGAATATAGAGAGGATGGCTACACCTTC.